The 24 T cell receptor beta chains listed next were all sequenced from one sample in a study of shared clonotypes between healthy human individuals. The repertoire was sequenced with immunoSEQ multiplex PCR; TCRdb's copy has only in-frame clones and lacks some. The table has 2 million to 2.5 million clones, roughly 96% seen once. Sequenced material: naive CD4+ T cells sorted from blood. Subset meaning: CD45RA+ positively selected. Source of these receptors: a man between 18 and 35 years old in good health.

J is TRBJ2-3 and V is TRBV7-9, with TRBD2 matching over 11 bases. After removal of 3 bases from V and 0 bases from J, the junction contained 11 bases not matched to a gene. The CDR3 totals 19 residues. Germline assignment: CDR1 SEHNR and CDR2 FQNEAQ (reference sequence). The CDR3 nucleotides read TGTGCCAGCAGCTTGGGGAGACTAGCGGGGATCTCTAGCACAGATACGCAGTATTTT. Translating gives CASSLGRLAGISSTDTQYF.

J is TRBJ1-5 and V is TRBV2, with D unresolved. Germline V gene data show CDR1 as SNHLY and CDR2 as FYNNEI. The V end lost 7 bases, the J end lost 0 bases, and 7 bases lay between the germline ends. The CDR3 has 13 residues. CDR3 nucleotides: TGTGCCAGCATGGTTTATAGCAATCAGCCCCAGCATTTT. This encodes CASMVYSNQPQHF.

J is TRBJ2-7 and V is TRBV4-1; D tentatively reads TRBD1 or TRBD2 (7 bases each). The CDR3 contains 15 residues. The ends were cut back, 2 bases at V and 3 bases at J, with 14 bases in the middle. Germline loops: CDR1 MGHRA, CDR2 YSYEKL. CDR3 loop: CASSQPTGRDYEQYF. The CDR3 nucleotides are TGCGCCAGCAGCCAACCGACAGGGAGGGACTACGAGCAGTACTTC.

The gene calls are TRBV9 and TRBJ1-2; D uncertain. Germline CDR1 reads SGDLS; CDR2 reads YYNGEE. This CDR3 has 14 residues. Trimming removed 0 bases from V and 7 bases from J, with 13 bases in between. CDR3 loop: CASSVEGKRPGYTF. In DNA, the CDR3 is TGTGCCAGCAGCGTAGAAGGGAAGCGTCCTGGCTACACCTTC. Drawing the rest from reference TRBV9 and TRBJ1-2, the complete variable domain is DSGVTQTPKHLITATGQRVTLRCSPRSGDLSVYWYQQSLDQGLQFLIQYYNGEERAKGNILERFSAQQFPDLHSELNLSSLELGDSALYFCASSVEGKRPGYTFGSGTRLTVV.

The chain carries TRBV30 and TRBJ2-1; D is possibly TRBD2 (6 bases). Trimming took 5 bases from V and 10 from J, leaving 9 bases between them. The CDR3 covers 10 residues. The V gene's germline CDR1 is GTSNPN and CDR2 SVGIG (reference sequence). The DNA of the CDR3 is TGTGCCTGGGGGAGGCAGGAGCAGTTCTTC. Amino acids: CAWGRQEQFF.

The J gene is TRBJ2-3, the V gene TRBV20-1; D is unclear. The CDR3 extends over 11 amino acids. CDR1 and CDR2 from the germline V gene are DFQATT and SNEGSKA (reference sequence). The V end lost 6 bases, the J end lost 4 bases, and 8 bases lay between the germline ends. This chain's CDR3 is CSAIESDTQYF. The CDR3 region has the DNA TGCAGTGCCATAGAGTCAGATACGCAGTATTTT.

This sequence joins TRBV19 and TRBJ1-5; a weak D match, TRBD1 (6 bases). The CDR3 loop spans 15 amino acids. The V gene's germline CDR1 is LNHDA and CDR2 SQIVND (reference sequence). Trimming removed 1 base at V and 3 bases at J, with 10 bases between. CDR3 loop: CASSIVAGANQPQHF. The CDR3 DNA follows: TGTGCCAGTAGTATAGTAGCGGGGGCCAATCAGCCCCAGCATTTT.

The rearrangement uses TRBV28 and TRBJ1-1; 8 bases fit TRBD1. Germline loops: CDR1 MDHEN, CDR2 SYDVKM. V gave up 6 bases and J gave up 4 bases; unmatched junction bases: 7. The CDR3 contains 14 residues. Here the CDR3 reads CASRTTGEATEAFF. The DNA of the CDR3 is TGTGCCAGCAGAACGACAGGGGAGGCCACTGAAGCTTTCTTT.

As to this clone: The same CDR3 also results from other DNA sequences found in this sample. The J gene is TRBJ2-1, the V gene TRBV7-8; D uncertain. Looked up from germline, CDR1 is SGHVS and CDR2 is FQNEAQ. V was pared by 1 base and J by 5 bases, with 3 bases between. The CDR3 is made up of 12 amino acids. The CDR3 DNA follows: TGTGCCAGCAGCTTAGTAAACAATGAGCAGTTCTTC. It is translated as CASSLVNNEQFF.

The chain's CDR3 is CASSRSGVMNTEAFF. The CDR3 DNA reads as TGTGCCAGCAGCCGAAGCGGGGTGATGAACACTGAAGCTTTCTTT. V usage is TRBV6-1 and J usage is TRBJ1-1; D not resolved. Trimming left V 6 bases short and J 0 bases short, with 14 bases between. The CDR3 consists of 15 residues. From germline, CDR1 is MNHNS and CDR2 SASEGT.

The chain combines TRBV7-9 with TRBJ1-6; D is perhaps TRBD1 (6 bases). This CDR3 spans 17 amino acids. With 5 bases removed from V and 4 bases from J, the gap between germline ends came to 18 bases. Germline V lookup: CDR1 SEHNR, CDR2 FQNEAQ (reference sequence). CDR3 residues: CASSQGHPPAYNSPLHF. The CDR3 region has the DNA TGTGCCAGCAGCCAGGGACACCCACCCGCATATAATTCACCCCTCCACTTT. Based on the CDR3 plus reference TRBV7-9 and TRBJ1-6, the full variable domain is DTGVSQNPRHKITKRGQNVTFRCDPISEHNRLYWYRQTLGQGPEFLTYFQNEAQLEKSRLLSDRFSAERPKGSFSTLEIQRTEQGDSAMYLCASSQGHPPAYNSPLHFGNGTRLTVT.

The DNA of the CDR3 is TGTGCCAGCAGCCCTCTAAGGGACAGCCAAGAGACCCAGTACTTC. This encodes CASSPLRDSQETQYF. V usage is TRBV11-2 and J usage is TRBJ2-5; TRBD1 matches at 7 bases. Looked up from germline, CDR1 is SGHAT and CDR2 is FQNNGV. Trimming at V came to 5 bases and at J to 1 base, leaving 7 bases not matched to a gene. This CDR3 comprises 15 residues.

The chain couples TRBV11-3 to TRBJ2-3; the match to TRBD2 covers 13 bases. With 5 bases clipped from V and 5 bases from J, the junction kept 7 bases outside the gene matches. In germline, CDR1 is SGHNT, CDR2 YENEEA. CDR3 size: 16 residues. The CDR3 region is CASSARTSGSRDTQYF. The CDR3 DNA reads TGTGCCAGCAGCGCCCGGACTAGCGGGAGTAGAGATACGCAGTATTTT.

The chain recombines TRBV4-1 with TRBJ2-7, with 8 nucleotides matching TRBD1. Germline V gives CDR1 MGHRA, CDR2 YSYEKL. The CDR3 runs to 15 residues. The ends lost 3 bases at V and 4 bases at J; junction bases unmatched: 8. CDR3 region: CASSHNRGSSYEQYF. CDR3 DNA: TGCGCCAGCAGCCATAACAGGGGGTCGAGTTACGAGCAGTACTTC.

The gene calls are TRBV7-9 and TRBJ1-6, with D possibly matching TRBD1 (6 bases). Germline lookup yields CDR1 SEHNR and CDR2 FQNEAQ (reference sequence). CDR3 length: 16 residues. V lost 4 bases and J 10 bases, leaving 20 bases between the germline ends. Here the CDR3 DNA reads TGTGCCAGCAGCTCAAGCAACGGAGGGGGACGGTCACCCCTCCACTTT. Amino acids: CASSSSNGGGRSPLHF.

The CDR3, as DNA: TGCGCCAGCACCCCCCGGACTAGCGGGGGGACTTCCTACAATGAGCAGTTCTTC. This gives the protein CASTPRTSGGTSYNEQFF. V and J are TRBV5-1 and TRBJ2-1, with 14 positions matching TRBD2. The CDR3 totals 18 residues. From germline, CDR1 is SGHRS and CDR2 YFSETQ. V lost 6 bases to trimming and J lost 1 base; unmatched junction nucleotides: 9. The full variable domain, completed using reference TRBV5-1 and TRBJ2-1, is KAGVTQTPRYLIKTRGQQVTLSCSPISGHRSVSWYQQTPGQGLQFLFEYFSETQRNKGNFPGRFSGRQFSNSRSEMNVSTLELGDSALYLCASTPRTSGGTSYNEQFFGPGTRLTVL.

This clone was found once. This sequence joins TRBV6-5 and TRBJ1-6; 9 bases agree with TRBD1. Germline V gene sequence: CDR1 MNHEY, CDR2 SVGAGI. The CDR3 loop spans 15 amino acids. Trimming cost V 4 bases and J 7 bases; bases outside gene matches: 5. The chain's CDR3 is CASSFRDRVNSPLHF. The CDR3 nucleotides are TGTGCCAGCAGTTTCCGGGACAGGGTGAATTCACCCCTCCACTTT.

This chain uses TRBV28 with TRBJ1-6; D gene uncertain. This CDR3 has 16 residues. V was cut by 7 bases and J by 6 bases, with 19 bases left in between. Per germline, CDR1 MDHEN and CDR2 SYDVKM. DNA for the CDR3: TGTGCCAGCACCCGAGGGCGAACACGAAGTAATTCACCCCTCCACTTT. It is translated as CASTRGRTRSNSPLHF.

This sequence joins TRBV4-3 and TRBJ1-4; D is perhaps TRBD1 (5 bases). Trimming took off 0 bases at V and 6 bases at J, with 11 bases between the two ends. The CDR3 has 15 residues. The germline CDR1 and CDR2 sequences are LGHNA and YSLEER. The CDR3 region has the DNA TGCGCCAGCAGCCAAGATAGTGGGGGGTATGAAAAACTGTTTTTT. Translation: CASSQDSGGYEKLFF.

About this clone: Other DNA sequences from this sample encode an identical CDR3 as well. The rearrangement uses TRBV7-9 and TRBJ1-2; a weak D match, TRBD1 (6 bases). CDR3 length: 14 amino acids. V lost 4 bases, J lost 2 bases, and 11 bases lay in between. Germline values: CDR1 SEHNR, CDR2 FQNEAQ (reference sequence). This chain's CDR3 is CASSSGQGNYGYTF. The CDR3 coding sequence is TGTGCCAGCAGCTCCGGTCAGGGGAACTATGGCTACACCTTC.

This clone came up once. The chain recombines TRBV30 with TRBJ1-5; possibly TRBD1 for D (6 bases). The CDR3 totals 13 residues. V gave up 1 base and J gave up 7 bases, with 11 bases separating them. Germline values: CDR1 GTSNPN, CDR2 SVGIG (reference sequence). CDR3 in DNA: TGTGCCTGGAGTGACAGGGTGGGGCAGCCCCAGCATTTT. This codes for CAWSDRVGQPQHF.

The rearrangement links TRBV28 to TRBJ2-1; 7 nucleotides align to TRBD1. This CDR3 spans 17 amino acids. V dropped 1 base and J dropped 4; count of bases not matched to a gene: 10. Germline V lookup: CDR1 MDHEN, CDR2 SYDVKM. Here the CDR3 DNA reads TGTGCCAGCAGTTTATCCTCCAGGGGGAGAACATACAATGAGCAGTTCTTC. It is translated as CASSLSSRGRTYNEQFF. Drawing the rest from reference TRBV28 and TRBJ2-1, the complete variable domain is DVKVTQSSRYLVKRTGEKVFLECVQDMDHENMFWYRQDPGLGLRLIYFSYDVKMKEKGDIPEGYSVSREKKERFSLILESASTNQTSMYLCASSLSSRGRTYNEQFFGPGTRLTVL.

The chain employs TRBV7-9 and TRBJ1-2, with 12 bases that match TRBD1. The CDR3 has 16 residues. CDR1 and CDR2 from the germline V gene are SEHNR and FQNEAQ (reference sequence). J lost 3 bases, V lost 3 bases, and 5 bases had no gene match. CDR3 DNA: TGTGCCAGCAGCTTTGGGACAGGGGGCGCGGACTATGGCTACACCTTC. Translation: CASSFGTGGADYGYTF.

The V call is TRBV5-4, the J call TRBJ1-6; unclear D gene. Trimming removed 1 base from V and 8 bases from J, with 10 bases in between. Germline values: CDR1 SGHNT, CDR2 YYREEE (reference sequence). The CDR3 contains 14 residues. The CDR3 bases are TGTGCCAGCAGCTTGCCGATTCCGGATTCACCCCTCCACTTT. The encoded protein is CASSLPIPDSPLHF.